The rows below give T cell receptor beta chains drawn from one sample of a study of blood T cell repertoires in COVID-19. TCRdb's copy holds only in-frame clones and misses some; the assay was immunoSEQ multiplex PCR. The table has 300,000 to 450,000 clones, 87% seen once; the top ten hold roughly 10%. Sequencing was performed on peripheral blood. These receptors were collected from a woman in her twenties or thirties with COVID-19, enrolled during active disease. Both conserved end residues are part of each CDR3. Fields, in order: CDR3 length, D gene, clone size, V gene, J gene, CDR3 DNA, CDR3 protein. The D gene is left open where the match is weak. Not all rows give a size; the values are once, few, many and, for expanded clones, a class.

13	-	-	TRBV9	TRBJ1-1	TGTGCCAGCAGCGTAGGAAGCGGCACTGAAGCTTTCTTT	CASSVGSGTEAFF
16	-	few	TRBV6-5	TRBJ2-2	TGTGCCAGCAGTTCCCTAGTGAATACGAACACCGGGGAGCTGTTTTTT	CASSSLVNTNTGELFF
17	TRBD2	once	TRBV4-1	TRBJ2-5	TGCGCCAGCAGCCAAGTGGCTAGCGGGAGGGCCATGGAGACCCAGTACTTC	CASSQVASGRAMETQYF
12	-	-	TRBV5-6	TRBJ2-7	TGTGCCAGCAGCCTAAATAGTCCCGAGCAGTACTTC	CASSLNSPEQYF
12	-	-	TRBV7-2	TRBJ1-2	TGTGCCAGCAGCCCCCGCAGCTATGGCTACACCTTC	CASSPRSYGYTF
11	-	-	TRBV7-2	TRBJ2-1	TGTGCCAGCAGCCGGGAGTTGGAGCAGTTCTTC	CASSRELEQFF
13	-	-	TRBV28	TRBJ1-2	TGTGCCAGCGGAAGCGGGGGGGCGCATGGCTACACCTTC	CASGSGGAHGYTF
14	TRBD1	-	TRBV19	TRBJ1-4	TGTGCCAGTAGTCGGACAGGGGTGATGGAAAAACTGTTTTTT	CASSRTGVMEKLFF
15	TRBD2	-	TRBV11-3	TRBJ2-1	TGTGCCAGCAGCCCGTCTAGCGGTGGCGGGAATGAGCAGTTCTTC	CASSPSSGGGNEQFF
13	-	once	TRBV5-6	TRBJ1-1	TGTGCCAGCAGCTTCTTGCGGGGCACTGAAGCTTTCTTT	CASSFLRGTEAFF
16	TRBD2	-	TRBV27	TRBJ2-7	TGTGCCAGCAGTTCTTATGGACTAGCGAGCTCCTACGAGCAGTACTTC	CASSSYGLASSYEQYF
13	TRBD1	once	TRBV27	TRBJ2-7	TGTGCCAGCAGTTGGGGACAGGGCTACGAGCAGTACTTC	CASSWGQGYEQYF
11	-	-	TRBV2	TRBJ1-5	TGTGCCAGCAGTTACAATCAGCCCCAGCATTTT	CASSYNQPQHF
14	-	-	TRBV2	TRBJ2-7	TGTGCCAGCAGTGAGTTTGGACTCGACTACGAGCAGTACTTC	CASSEFGLDYEQYF
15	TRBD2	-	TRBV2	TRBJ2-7	TGTGCCAGCAGCGAGACTAGCGGGAGAGGTTACGAGCAGTACTTC	CASSETSGRGYEQYF
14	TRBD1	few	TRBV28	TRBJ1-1	TGTGCCAGCAACTACAGGGGTCGGAACACTGAAGCTTTCTTT	CASNYRGRNTEAFF
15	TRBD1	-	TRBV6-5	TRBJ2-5	TGTGCCAGCAGTCCAGGGGGAACGGCACAAGAGACCCAGTACTTC	CASSPGGTAQETQYF
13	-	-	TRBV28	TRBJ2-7	TGTGCCAGCAGTCTCAGGGTCCCATACGAGCAGTACTTC	CASSLRVPYEQYF
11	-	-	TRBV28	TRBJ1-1	TGTGCCTCAAAATTGAACACTGAAGCTTTCTTT	CASKLNTEAFF
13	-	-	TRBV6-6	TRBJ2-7	TGTGCCAGCAGTTATTCGACAGCTAACGAGCAGTACTTC	CASSYSTANEQYF
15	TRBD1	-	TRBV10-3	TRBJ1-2	TGTGCCATCTGGGGACAGGGGGCGCTCCACTATGGCTACACCTTC	CAIWGQGALHYGYTF
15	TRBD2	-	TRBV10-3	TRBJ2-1	TGTGCCATCATTTCTGAGGGAGGGCCCATTGGTGAGCAGTTCTTC	CAIISEGGPIGEQFF
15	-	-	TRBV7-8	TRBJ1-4	TGTGCCAGCAGCTTGCGGGAATTGGGTAATGAAAAACTGTTTTTT	CASSLRELGNEKLFF
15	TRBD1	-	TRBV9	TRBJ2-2	TGTGCCAGCAGCGCAACAGGGGGCTGGACCGGGGAGCTGTTTTTT	CASSATGGWTGELFF
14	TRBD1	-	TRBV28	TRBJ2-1	TGTGCCAGCAAGAGACAGGGACCCTACAATGAGCAGTTCTTC	CASKRQGPYNEQFF
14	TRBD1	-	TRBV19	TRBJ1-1	TGTGCCAGTAGGATTGGGACAGGGAACACTGAAGCTTTCTTT	CASRIGTGNTEAFF
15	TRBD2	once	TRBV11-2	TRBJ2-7	TGTGCCAGCAGCTTACCGGGACTAGCGATTTACGAGCAGTACTTC	CASSLPGLAIYEQYF
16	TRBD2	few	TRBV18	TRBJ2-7	TGTGCCAGCTCACCTTCGCTAGCGGGAGGGCCCGGGGAGCAGTACTTC	CASSPSLAGGPGEQYF
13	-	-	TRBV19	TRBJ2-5	TGTGCCAGTAGTATGCGGCTTCAAGAGACCCAGTACTTC	CASSMRLQETQYF
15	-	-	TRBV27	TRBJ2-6	TGTGCCAGCAGTTTATACAGGTCTGGGGCCAACGTCCTGACTTTC	CASSLYRSGANVLTF
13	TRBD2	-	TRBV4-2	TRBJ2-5	TGTGCCAGCAGCCGCGGACTAGGAGAGACCCAGTACTTC	CASSRGLGETQYF
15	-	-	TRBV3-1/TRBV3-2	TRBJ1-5	TGTGCCAGCAGCCCATCCGGGACAAGCAATCAGCCCCAGCATTTT	CASSPSGTSNQPQHF
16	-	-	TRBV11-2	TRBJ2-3	TGTGCCAGCAGCTTATGGGAGACAGGATACACAGATACGCAGTATTTT	CASSLWETGYTDTQYF
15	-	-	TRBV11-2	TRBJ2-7	TGTGCCAGCAGTTTCAACTGGGACAGTCGGGAGGGGCAGTACTTC	CASSFNWDSREGQYF
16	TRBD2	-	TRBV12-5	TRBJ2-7	TGTGCTAGTGCTCTTCCGGTAGTGGGACTAGCGAGCGAGCAGTACTTC	CASALPVVGLASEQYF
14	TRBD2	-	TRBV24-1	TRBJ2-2	TGTGCCACCAGGGGACTATTGAACACCGGGGAGCTGTTTTTT	CATRGLLNTGELFF
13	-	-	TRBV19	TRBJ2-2	TGTGCCAGTAGTATAGGAGTGGCCGGGGAGCTGTTTTTT	CASSIGVAGELFF